The 9 T cell receptor beta chains presented below share a single source sample, sequenced in a study of T cell clonality in common variable immunodeficiency. TCRdb's table, derived via immunoSEQ multiplex PCR, lists solely in-frame clones and lacks some. The specimen has under 45,000 clones, none found just once. The sample was peripheral blood mononuclear cells. Receptors were obtained from a person aged 18 to 75 in good health.

This clone was seen repeatedly, ten times or more. The read stops 3 residues short of the end of the CDR3; the missing end is completed from the germline J gene. The chain carries TRBV6-2 or TRBV6-3 and TRBJ1-1; 8 bases are a match to TRBD1. V was clipped by 4 bases and J by 3 bases; unmatched bases: 4. CDR3 length: 14 amino acids. Germline CDR1 MNHEY, CDR2 SVGEGT. CDR3 residues: CASSLDRAHTEAFF. Incomplete CDR3 DNA: TGTGCCAGCAGTTTGGACAGGGCGCACACTGAA.

The sample holds many counts of this clone. Sequencing ends 3 residues short of the CDR3 end; the germline J gene provides the rest. The genes are TRBV7-8 and TRBJ2-3, with 9 bases lining up with TRBD1. Germline CDR1 reads SGHVS; CDR2 reads FQNEAQ. V lost 5 bases to trimming and J lost 3 bases; unmatched junction nucleotides: 6. The CDR3 is made up of 15 amino acids. CDR3 in amino acids: CASSLGTGWTDTQYF. CDR3 bases read: TGTGCCAGCAGCCTTGGGACAGGGTGGACAGATACG.

In this sample, this clone turned up many times. The DNA read from the CDR3 is TGCAGTGCTAGACCACTTAGCGAATACCAAGAGACC. This encodes CSARPLSEYQET. The CDR3 in its entirety is CSARPLSEYQETQYF. The gene calls are TRBV20-1 and TRBJ2-5, with D maybe TRBD2 (5 bases). The read falls 3 residues short of the CDR3 end, and the missing part is taken from the germline J gene. Trimming removed 2 bases at V and 0 bases at J, with 13 bases between. From germline, CDR1 is DFQATT and CDR2 SNEGSKA (reference sequence). This CDR3 has 15 residues.

The CDR3 reads CASSKGLERSTDTQYF. The CDR3 DNA, read in part, is TGTGCCAGTAGTAAGGGACTAGAAAGGTCCACAGATACG. This sequence joins TRBV19 and TRBJ2-3; 8 bases match TRBD2. The CDR3 end lies 3 residues beyond the end of the read and is filled in from the germline J gene. This CDR3 has 16 amino acids. V lost 4 bases and J lost 2; bases outside the gene matches: 8. Germline-derived CDR1 and CDR2 are LNHDA and SQIVND (reference sequence).

This clone has ten or more counts. The read terminates 3 residues ahead of where the CDR3 ends, so the germline J gene completes it. The chain carries TRBV5-1 and TRBJ2-1; the D is unclear. CDR1 SGHRS and CDR2 YFSETQ come from the germline V gene. V shed 0 bases and J shed 6 bases, with 10 bases lying between them. The CDR3 covers 14 residues. CDR3 DNA (partial): TGCGCCAGCAGCTTGGCCTATGCCGGCAATGAG. This gives the protein CASSLAYAGNE. The full CDR3 sequence reads CASSLAYAGNEQFF.

This clone was picked up many times. Coverage ceases 3 residues before the CDR3 finishes, and the germline J gene fills in the end. The chain employs TRBV2 and TRBJ2-7, with D unresolved. Trimming stripped 6 bases from V and 1 base from J, with 7 bases between. The germline gives CDR1 SNHLY, CDR2 FYNNEI. This CDR3 comprises 12 residues. Partial CDR3 DNA: TGTGCCAGCAGCCTCTTATCCTACGAG. This encodes CASSLLSYE. The whole CDR3 protein reads CASSLLSYEQYF.

In its sample, this clone was seen many times. The covered CDR3 bases are TGCAGTGCGACTAGTGGGGTTGGTCGTGACAGGGGTTATGGC. Translation gives CSATSGVGRDRGYG. The full-length CDR3 reads as CSATSGVGRDRGYGYTF. This chain links TRBV20-1 with TRBJ1-2, with 8 bases identical to TRBD1. The read ends 3 residues before the CDR3 terminus; that terminus is restored from the germline J gene. The CDR3 is 17 amino acids. V lost 6 bases and J lost 5; bases outside the gene matches: 20. Germline values: CDR1 DFQATT, CDR2 SNEGSKA (reference sequence).

This clone was observed at least ten times. The read ends 3 residues early relative to the CDR3; the germline J gene fills the gap. This rearrangement joins TRBV5-1 to TRBJ2-5; the D gene is possibly TRBD2 (5 bases). The CDR3 covers 14 residues. Germline V gene lookup returns CDR1 SGHRS and CDR2 YFSETQ. The V and J ends lost 2 bases and 5 bases respectively, with 13 bases between them. CDR3 bases read: TGCGCCAGCAGCTTCGGGGTTAGCAGGGAGACC. This translates into CASSFGVSRET. The whole CDR3 region reads CASSFGVSRETQYF.

This clone showed up many times. Here the CDR3 reads CSARSSRDSPYEQYF. CDR3 DNA (partial): TGCAGTGCGAGGAGCAGCCGGGACTCCCCCTACGAG. V is TRBV20-1 and J is TRBJ2-7; a possible D gene is TRBD2 (6 bases). The sequence runs out 3 residues before the end of the CDR3; the remainder is reconstructed from the germline J gene. CDR1 and CDR2 (germline): DFQATT, SNEGSKA (reference sequence). The CDR3 has 15 residues. The V end lost 6 bases, the J end lost 2 bases, and 20 bases lay between the germline ends.